This T cell receptor beta chain was sequenced during a study of graft-versus-host responses after intestinal transplantation. Across the whole study: All recipients were given anti-thymocyte globulin induction, and tacrolimus and steroids were then administered for three to four years.

Whole-study results and caveats: Graft-donor T cell macrochimerism in patients accompanied high graft-versus-host to host-versus-graft clonal ratios in allografts.

Data came from immunoSEQ multiplex PCR; TCRdb stores just in-frame clones and leaves some out. The sample lists almost 70,000 clones, just under 95% seen once, with roughly 6.3% in the top ten. In germline, CDR1 is MGHRA, CDR2 YSYEKL. V shed 0 bases and J shed 0 bases, with 14 bases lying between them. There are 18 residues in the CDR3. A note on this clone: Antigen: not known.

V gene TRBV4-1 combines with J gene TRBJ2-2; no firm D call. This specimen consisted of bone marrow, obtained 734 days after intestinal transplantation. This TCR came from a human patient who received an intestinal transplant, so some T cells may come from the graft donor. The CDR3 loop is CASSQDGYIDTNTGELFF. The CDR3 nucleotides read TGCGCCAGCAGCCAAGATGGGTACATTGATACGAACACCGGGGAGCTGTTTTTT.